Each of the 19 T cell receptor beta chains below was sequenced from the same sample in a study of blood T cells in healthy people across ages. A second about 7 to 12 cycle PCR used barcoded and J-beta primers. Using its own MiXCR run on the 5' RACE reads, TCRdb lists one record per CDR3 protein. The table includes 1.8 million or so distinct CDR3 sequences, about two fifths detected once. The material sequenced was blood. Receptors were obtained from a human donor in good health.

This clonotype was counted between two and nine times. V gene TRBV15 combines with J gene TRBJ2-5, with D possibly matching TRBD2 (6 bases). CDR1 LNHNV and CDR2 YYDKDF come from the germline V gene (reference sequence). The CDR3 extends over 14 amino acids. Trimming shortened V by 3 bases and J by 2 bases, and 10 bases separated the two germline ends. CDR3 coding DNA: TGTGCCACCAGCAGGGTTGGGACTCAAGAGACCCAGTACTTC. The encoded protein is CATSRVGTQETQYF.

The chain is built from TRBV7-9 and TRBJ2-1; 10 nucleotides agree with TRBD2. The CDR3 length is 16 residues. J lost 3 bases, V lost 7 bases, and 9 bases had no gene match. Germline lookup yields CDR1 SEHNR and CDR2 FQNEAQ (reference sequence). The CDR3 is CASNLSGGVIYNEQFF. The CDR3 bases are TGTGCCAGCAACCTAAGCGGGGGGGTTATCTACAATGAGCAGTTCTTC.

The chain employs TRBV4-3 and TRBJ1-4; D is undetermined. The CDR3 loop spans 15 amino acids. V dropped 5 bases and J dropped 0 bases, with 10 bases sitting between them. Per the germline V gene, CDR1 is LGHNA and CDR2 is YSLEER. In nucleotides, the CDR3 is TGCGCCAGCAGCTCCCGACCCCCAACTAATGAAAAACTGTTTTTT. It encodes CASSSRPPTNEKLFF.

The chain couples TRBV20-1 to TRBJ1-6; 9 nucleotides agree with TRBD1. Germline lookup yields CDR1 DFQATT and CDR2 SNEGSKA (reference sequence). The CDR3 totals 17 residues. V dropped 7 bases and J dropped 7; count of bases not matched to a gene: 17. The CDR3, as DNA: TGCAGTGTTCCGGGGACAGGGAGCGGGTGGCTGAATTCACCCCTCCACTTT. This gives the protein CSVPGTGSGWLNSPLHF.

The sample holds a few counts of this clonotype. The rearrangement links TRBV29-1 to TRBJ1-1; TRBD1 is a possible D gene (6 bases). V was cut by 1 base and J by 5 bases, with 17 bases left in between. Germline CDR1 SQVTM, CDR2 ANQGSEA. CDR3 length equals 15 residues. The DNA for the CDR3 is TGCAGCGTTGAAGTGACAGGTCTCCAATGGACTGAAGCTTTCTTT. Translation gives CSVEVTGLQWTEAFF. The variable domain in full, completed from reference TRBV29-1 and TRBJ1-1, reads SAVISQKPSRDICQRGTSLTIQCQVDSQVTMMFWYRQQPGQSLTLIATANQGSEATYESGFVIDKFPISRPNLTFSTLTVSNMSPEDSSIYLCSVEVTGLQWTEAFFGQGTRLTVV.

Concerning this clonotype: One end of the junction varies from germline; a read error may be responsible. J is TRBJ2-7 and V is TRBV6-2 or TRBV6-3, with D tentatively TRBD1 (5 bases). The germline V gene has CDR1 MNHEY and CDR2 SVGEGT. The CDR3 has 11 amino acids. CDR3 residues: CACSQGYEQYF. In DNA, the CDR3 is TGTGCCTGCAGCCAGGGATACGAGCAGTACTTC.

The chain employs TRBV9 and TRBJ2-7; D is possibly TRBD2 (7 bases). This CDR3 is 15 amino acids long. Germline V CDR1 and CDR2: SGDLS, YYNGEE. V lost 0 bases to trimming and J lost 7 bases, with 17 bases between them. CDR3 protein: CASSVVAGARGEQYF. The CDR3 DNA is TGTGCCAGCAGCGTAGTTGCGGGAGCCAGGGGAGAGCAGTACTTC. Supplemented by reference TRBV9 and TRBJ2-7, the full variable domain reads DSGVTQTPKHLITATGQRVTLRCSPRSGDLSVYWYQQSLDQGLQFLIQYYNGEERAKGNILERFSAQQFPDLHSELNLSSLELGDSALYFCASSVVAGARGEQYFGPGTRLTVT.

The V and J genes are TRBV4-2 and TRBJ2-7; the match to TRBD1 covers 9 bases. The V and J ends lost 4 bases and 2 bases, in that order; junction bases with no gene match: 9. The CDR3 covers 16 residues. The V gene's germline CDR1 is LGHNA and CDR2 YNFKEQ. The CDR3 sequence: CASSLIIGTGTYEQYF. CDR3 DNA sequence: TGTGCCAGCAGCCTCATAATCGGGACAGGGACCTACGAGCAGTACTTC.

The chain uses TRBV7-6 and TRBJ2-7; unclear D gene. V lost 3 bases and J 6 bases, leaving 15 bases between the germline ends. The CDR3 loop spans 14 amino acids. Germline lookup yields CDR1 SGHVS and CDR2 FNYEAQ. The CDR3, as DNA: TGTGCCAGCAGCTTGGGCAGGTCGGCCGGCGAGCAGTACTTC. Its protein is CASSLGRSAGEQYF.

This clonotype was observed a few times. The CDR3 sequence is CASSLGGAYGYGYTF. The CDR3 region has the DNA TGTGCCAGCAGCTTAGGGGGGGCCTACGGCTATGGCTACACCTTC. This chain joins TRBV7-2 and TRBJ1-2, with D maybe TRBD1 (6 bases). This CDR3 region has 15 residues. V was trimmed by 1 base and J by 4 bases, leaving 13 bases between them. CDR1 SGHTA and CDR2 FQGNSA come from the germline V gene.

This clonotype was found a few times. CDR3 in amino acids: CASSKTGLDSLGEQFF. In DNA form, the CDR3 reads TGCGCCAGCAGCAAGACCGGCCTGGACAGCCTGGGTGAGCAGTTCTTC. This chain uses TRBV4-1 with TRBJ2-1, with D possibly TRBD1 on 6 matching bases. The CDR3 contains 16 residues. Germline V CDR1 and CDR2: MGHRA, YSYEKL. V shed 5 bases and J shed 9 bases, with 23 bases lying between them.

This clonotype occurred a few times. The chain employs TRBV30 and TRBJ2-6; D not resolved. V was shortened by 0 bases and J by 0 bases, with 6 bases between the two germline ends. This CDR3 region has 15 residues. The germline V gene has CDR1 GTSNPN and CDR2 SVGIG (reference sequence). CDR3 bases: TGTGCCTGGAGTGTAGGCCGCTCTGGGGCCAACGTCCTGACTTTC. Protein sequence: CAWSVGRSGANVLTF.

The chain joins TRBV12-3 or TRBV12-4 to TRBJ1-1; perhaps TRBD1 as D (6 bases). Trimming left V 5 bases short and J 6 bases short, with 19 bases between. CDR3 length: 15 amino acids. This chain's CDR3 is CASSASGVVEAEAFF. CDR3 nucleotides: TGTGCCAGCAGTGCCTCAGGGGTAGTAGAGGCTGAAGCTTTCTTT.

The chain couples TRBV4-2 to TRBJ2-5, with 10 bases matching TRBD2. CDR1 is LGHNA, CDR2 YNFKEQ, per germline. The CDR3 runs to 16 residues. Trimming cost V 2 bases and J 2 bases; bases outside gene matches: 5. This chain's CDR3 is CASSQLAGGIQETQYF. The CDR3 nucleotides are TGTGCCAGCAGCCAATTAGCGGGGGGAATACAAGAGACCCAGTACTTC.

The chain combines TRBV7-3 with TRBJ2-1, with 8 bases lining up with TRBD2. The CDR3 has 16 residues. Germline V gene data show CDR1 as SGHTA and CDR2 as FQGTGA. Losses at the gene ends were 3 bases for V and 1 base for J; bases not matched to a gene: 5. Here the CDR3 DNA reads TGTGCCAGCAGCTTCGGGGGGGCAAGGTCCTACAATGAGCAGTTCTTC. It encodes CASSFGGARSYNEQFF. The full variable domain, its missing parts supplied by reference TRBV7-3 and TRBJ2-1, is GAGVSQTPSNKVTEKGKYVELRCDPISGHTALYWYRQSLGQGPEFLIYFQGTGAADDSGLPNDRFFAVRPEGSVSTLKIQRTERGDSAVYLCASSFGGARSYNEQFFGPGTRLTVL.

This chain uses TRBV7-2 with TRBJ1-5, with a tentative D call TRBD1 (5 bases). The CDR3 length is 12 residues. From germline, CDR1 is SGHTA and CDR2 FQGNSA. V lost 0 bases, J lost 9 bases, and 6 bases lay in between. The CDR3 reads CASSLAGAPQHF. The CDR3 DNA is TGTGCCAGCAGCTTAGCCGGGGCGCCCCAGCATTTT.

In this sample, this clonotype turned up a few times. The rearrangement uses TRBV12-3 or TRBV12-4 and TRBJ2-5; D not certain. Deletions cut 4 bases from V and 2 bases from J, with 11 bases between. There are 14 residues in the CDR3. CDR3 residues: CASSSEEQQETQYF. The CDR3 nucleotides read TGTGCCAGCAGTTCCGAGGAACAGCAAGAGACCCAGTACTTC.

This chain links TRBV7-2 with TRBJ2-4, with D unclear. TRBJ2-7 explains the end of the DNA better; the J call may be wrong. This CDR3 region has 14 residues. Germline CDR1 SGHTA, CDR2 FQGNSA. The CDR3 coding sequence is TGTGCCAGCAGCTTACGATCCATTTTATACGAGCAGTACTTC. Translating it yields CASSLRSILYEQYF.

The chain uses TRBV18 and TRBJ2-1, with D tentatively TRBD2 (6 bases). V lost 2 bases and J 3 bases, leaving 11 bases between the germline ends. Per the germline V gene, CDR1 is KGHSH and CDR2 is LQKENI. The CDR3 extends over 15 amino acids. In nucleotides, the CDR3 is TGTGCCAGCTCACCAGGGGCGGGATACTACAATGAGCAGTTCTTC. Its protein is CASSPGAGYYNEQFF.